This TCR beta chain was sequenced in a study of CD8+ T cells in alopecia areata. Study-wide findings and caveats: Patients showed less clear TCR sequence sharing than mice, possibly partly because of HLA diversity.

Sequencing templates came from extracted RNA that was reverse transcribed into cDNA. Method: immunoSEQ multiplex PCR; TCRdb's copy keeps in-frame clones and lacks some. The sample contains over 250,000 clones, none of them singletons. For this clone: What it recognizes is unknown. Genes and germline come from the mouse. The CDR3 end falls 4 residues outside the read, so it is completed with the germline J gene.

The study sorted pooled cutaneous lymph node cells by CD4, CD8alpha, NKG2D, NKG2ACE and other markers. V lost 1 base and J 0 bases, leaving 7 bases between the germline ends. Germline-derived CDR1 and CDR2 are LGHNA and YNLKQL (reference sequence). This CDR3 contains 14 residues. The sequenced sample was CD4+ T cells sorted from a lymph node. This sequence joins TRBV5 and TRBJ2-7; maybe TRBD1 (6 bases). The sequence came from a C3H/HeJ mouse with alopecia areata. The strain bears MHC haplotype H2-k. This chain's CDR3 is CASSQGTDSYEQYF. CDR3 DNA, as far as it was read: TGTGCCAGCAGCCAAGGGACAGACTCCTAT.